The sequence of this T cell receptor (beta chain) was determined in a study of blood T cells in healthy people across ages (dated by TCRdb to the mid-2010s). About the study as a whole: In model experiments, template switching captured roughly one uniquely barcoded TCR beta cDNA molecule for every two T cells. The donors were split into four age groups: young (average about 15 years), middle-aged (about 40), aged (more than 55) and long-lived (under 90). Two additional independent replicas of 1 million unique cDNA reads from the same blood draw were analyzed for two donors (one aged 18 to 30 and one aged 80 or older). To avoid experimental bias, donors of different ages were randomly spread across the sequencing lanes. To track age-related changes in TCR beta repertoire diversity, the study relied on deep sequencing normalized with unique cDNA molecular identifiers. Results and caveats for the whole study, not just this receptor: There was a strong correlation between observed TCR beta diversity and the percentage of naive T cells measured by flow cytometry. Estimates of total diversity based on one million sequenced T cells were regarded as lower bounds and as underestimates. Compared with the aged group, more naive CD4+ T cells, fewer expanded clones and increased TCR diversity were shown by the long-lived group, suggesting age selection. Observed TCR beta diversity per million T cells fell roughly linearly with age, and a significant reduction was already apparent by age around 40. The CMV infection status of donors was not known, potentially confounding age-related changes in expanded clonotypes. Because profiling used bulk unsorted PBMCs, naive and antigen-experienced compartments could not be compared conclusively.

Worth noting for this clonotype: Its binding antigen is unknown. No much larger clone is present one base from it, and per-base qualities are unavailable.

V and J are trimmed by 6 bases and 3 bases, and the gene matches miss 10 bases of the junction. CDR1 and CDR2 were assigned from the germline V gene as SNHLY and FYNNEI. The CDR3 runs 15 residues from the cysteine to the phenylalanine. Solely the CDR3 DNA is kept, with 45 bases framed from the first base. Libraries were constructed by 5' RACE. Sequenced using an Illumina HiSeq 2500. The second PCR ran for roughly 7 to 11 cycles and used a J-beta primer mix along with a sample-barcoded 5' primer. A template-switch 5' adaptor carrying 12 random nucleotides introduced a unique molecular identifier onto each TCR beta cDNA molecule. Each sample yielded at least 3 million CDR3-containing paired-end reads. First-strand cDNA synthesis was performed from all RNA using the Mint cDNA synthesis kit, with priming by a TRBC-specific oligonucleotide. All cDNA was treated with uracil-DNA glycosylase and then went through a first 18-cycle PCR with the universal primers M1SS and BC2_uni_R. Turning to the authors' computational methods: Normalization of each sample was performed by random selection of 1 million high-quality reads, each carrying a distinct molecular identifier. Instead of being binned into consensus sequences, reads with shared molecular identifiers were discarded. MiTCR, set to a Q25 quality threshold and the strictest error-elimination algorithm, was used for CDR3 identification, clonotype clustering and error correction. A nonparametric unseen species model with Euler transformation was used to estimate lower-bound total TCR beta diversity. TCRdb reprocessed the public reads (quality trimming at Q25 with fastp, clone calling with MiXCR) and kept in-frame beta chains. One record per CDR3 amino acid sequence lists the most common genes and DNA. For this entry, the V and J calls and clone size follow TCRdb and not the study's own pipeline. For this sample the table gives about 1.4 million distinct CDR3 sequences, of which approximately 59% were detected only once. The ten largest clones take up about 6.3% of the sample.

The donors were roughly 40 Caucasian individuals from Russia, aged roughly 6 to 90 years, who were systemically healthy. Ten milliliters of peripheral blood were collected from each donor into EDTA-treated Vacutainer tubes. Ficoll-Paque density-gradient centrifugation was used to isolate PBMCs, with at least 7 million obtained per sample. Trizol reagent was used to extract total RNA from PBMCs, with at least 6 micrograms per sample. For every donor, an aliquot of PBMCs went through flow cytometry to measure the percentages of naive CD45RAhigh/CD27high T cells. This clonotype was sampled from a man between 18 and 29 years old in good health. The sequencing sample was made of blood. This chain joins TRBV2 to TRBJ2-7; TRBD1 lines up with 8 middle nucleotides. The nucleotides are TGTGCCAGCAGCTACGGGGCGGGACAGGTCTACGAGCAGTACTTC. Translated, it reads CASSYGAGQVYEQYF. With all but the CDR3 taken from the reference TRBV2 and TRBJ2-7 genes, the full variable domain is: EPEVTQTPSHQVTQMGQEVILRCVPISNHLYFYWYRQILGQKVEFLVSFYNNEISEKSEIFDDQFSVERPDGSNFTLKIRSTKLEDSAMYFCASSYGAGQVYEQYFGPGTRLTVT.